A selection of T cell receptor beta chains follows, all from one sample in a study of cytomegalovirus exposure and HLA in healthy donors. Method: immunoSEQ multiplex PCR; TCRdb's copy keeps in-frame clones and lacks some. The profile shows 75,000 to 95,000 clones, just under 80% of them singletons. The source material was PBMCs. Receptor source: a male donor in good health and CMV-seropositive. CDR3s include the opening cysteine and the closing phenylalanine or tryptophan. Each record gives: CDR3 DNA, CDR3 protein, clone size, D gene, V gene, J gene. The D gene is left open where the match is weak. Some rows have no size entry. The others give once, few or many, or a class for an expanded clone.

CDR3nt: TGTGCCAGCAGCTCTCCAGGGTCTACCACAGATACGCAGTATTTT
CDR3aa: CASSSPGSTTDTQYF
abundance: -
d_gene: -
v_gene: TRBV5-4
j_gene: TRBJ2-3

CDR3nt: TGTGCCAGCAGCTTAGAGGGACAGGGGTCCTATGGCTACACCTTC
CDR3aa: CASSLEGQGSYGYTF
abundance: -
d_gene: TRBD1
v_gene: TRBV7-9
j_gene: TRBJ1-2

CDR3nt: TGTGCCAGCAATCTCGTAGGACAGGGGGACACCGGGGAGCTGTTTTTT
CDR3aa: CASNLVGQGDTGELFF
abundance: -
d_gene: TRBD1
v_gene: TRBV7-6
j_gene: TRBJ2-2

CDR3nt: TGTGCCAGCAGCCAAGGAGGTCGCGGGGGAGACTACAATGAGCAGTTCTTC
CDR3aa: CASSQGGRGGDYNEQFF
abundance: -
d_gene: TRBD2
v_gene: TRBV4-2
j_gene: TRBJ2-1

CDR3nt: TGTGCCATCAGTGATCAGCGGAAAGACTCCTACGAGCAGTACTTC
CDR3aa: CAISDQRKDSYEQYF
abundance: -
d_gene: -
v_gene: TRBV10-3
j_gene: TRBJ2-7

CDR3nt: TGTGCCAGCAGCCAAATAGCGGGATCAGGAAACATTCAGTACTTC
CDR3aa: CASSQIAGSGNIQYF
abundance: -
d_gene: TRBD2
v_gene: TRBV14
j_gene: TRBJ2-4

CDR3nt: TGTGCCAGCAGTGAAACAGCCAGGGGTAACTATGGCTACACCTTC
CDR3aa: CASSETARGNYGYTF
abundance: -
d_gene: -
v_gene: TRBV6-1
j_gene: TRBJ1-2

CDR3nt: TGCGCCAGCAGCCCAGGAAGCCATGCCTACGAGCAGTACTTC
CDR3aa: CASSPGSHAYEQYF
abundance: -
d_gene: -
v_gene: TRBV5-1
j_gene: TRBJ2-7

CDR3nt: TGTGCCAGCATAGGTGGGCGGGACCTACATCTCATGGGGAACACTGAAGCTTTCTTT
CDR3aa: CASIGGRDLHLMGNTEAFF
abundance: -
d_gene: -
v_gene: TRBV28
j_gene: TRBJ1-1

CDR3nt: TGTGCCAGCTCACCACCAGGACTAGCGGGGGTGGTTTTTCATGAGCAGTTCTTC
CDR3aa: CASSPPGLAGVVFHEQFF
abundance: -
d_gene: TRBD2
v_gene: TRBV18
j_gene: TRBJ2-1

CDR3nt: TGCGCCAGCAGCTCCCGGGGAGGCCAGCCCCAGCATTTT
CDR3aa: CASSSRGGQPQHF
abundance: -
d_gene: -
v_gene: TRBV5-1
j_gene: TRBJ1-5

CDR3nt: TGTGCCAGCAGAATTTTCCGAGCTTTAGGAGATGAGCAGTTCTTC
CDR3aa: CASRIFRALGDEQFF
abundance: -
d_gene: -
v_gene: TRBV2
j_gene: TRBJ2-1

CDR3nt: TGTGCCAGTTCCGGGACAGTGGCCTACGAGCAGTACTTC
CDR3aa: CASSGTVAYEQYF
abundance: -
d_gene: TRBD1
v_gene: TRBV27
j_gene: TRBJ2-7

CDR3nt: TGTGCCACCAGCAGACCCATCTTCGAAGACAGGGGGACCCAGTACTTC
CDR3aa: CATSRPIFEDRGTQYF
abundance: -
d_gene: TRBD1
v_gene: TRBV15
j_gene: TRBJ2-5

CDR3nt: TGTGCCAGCAGATATAAGGAAGGGGTAATCAATGAGCAGTTCTTC
CDR3aa: CASRYKEGVINEQFF
abundance: -
d_gene: -
v_gene: TRBV5-6
j_gene: TRBJ2-1

CDR3nt: TGCGCCAGCAGCCAAAGACAGGGGACCGAGACCCAGTACTTC
CDR3aa: CASSQRQGTETQYF
abundance: -
d_gene: TRBD1
v_gene: TRBV4-1
j_gene: TRBJ2-5

CDR3nt: TGTGCCAGTAGTATCATGGCCGGGGTAAGGTCTGAAGCTTTCTTT
CDR3aa: CASSIMAGVRSEAFF
abundance: -
d_gene: -
v_gene: TRBV19
j_gene: TRBJ1-1

CDR3nt: TGTGCCAGCACCCCGACACGGCTAGGGGCTGAAGCTTTCTTT
CDR3aa: CASTPTRLGAEAFF
abundance: once
d_gene: -
v_gene: TRBV27
j_gene: TRBJ1-1

CDR3nt: TGTGCCAGCAGCTTATCCCGGGACAGCTACGAGCAGTACTTC
CDR3aa: CASSLSRDSYEQYF
abundance: -
d_gene: TRBD1
v_gene: TRBV7-3
j_gene: TRBJ2-7

CDR3nt: TGCGCCAGCACCCCCGGGCAGGGACTAGCCAAAAACATTCAGTACTTC
CDR3aa: CASTPGQGLAKNIQYF
abundance: -
d_gene: -
v_gene: TRBV5-1
j_gene: TRBJ2-4

CDR3nt: TGTGCCAGCAGTCGAACCGGGGTCCTCTACGAGCAGTACTTC
CDR3aa: CASSRTGVLYEQYF
abundance: -
d_gene: -
v_gene: TRBV28
j_gene: TRBJ2-7

CDR3nt: TGCGCCAGTTACGTCGGGACAGATAATTCACCCCTCCACTTT
CDR3aa: CASYVGTDNSPLHF
abundance: -
d_gene: TRBD1
v_gene: TRBV5-1
j_gene: TRBJ1-6

CDR3nt: TGTGCCAGCAGTTTAAGACTCCGCTATTCAAACACCGGGGAGCTGTTTTTT
CDR3aa: CASSLRLRYSNTGELFF
abundance: -
d_gene: -
v_gene: TRBV28
j_gene: TRBJ2-2

CDR3nt: TGCGCCAGCAGCCTCGGACAGGGCCGCTCAACTAATGAAAAACTGTTTTTT
CDR3aa: CASSLGQGRSTNEKLFF
abundance: few
d_gene: TRBD1
v_gene: TRBV4-1
j_gene: TRBJ1-4

CDR3nt: TGTGCCAGCAGTTCTAGCGGAGGGGAGACCCAGTACTTC
CDR3aa: CASSSSGGETQYF
abundance: -
d_gene: TRBD2
v_gene: TRBV6-5
j_gene: TRBJ2-5

CDR3nt: TGCGCCAGCAGCTTGTATCAGGAAGGTTCCGGTGAAGCTTTCTTT
CDR3aa: CASSLYQEGSGEAFF
abundance: -
d_gene: -
v_gene: TRBV5-1
j_gene: TRBJ1-1

CDR3nt: TGTGCCAGCAGCCAAGGCCGGAGGGTTTTAGGTACAGATACGCAGTATTTT
CDR3aa: CASSQGRRVLGTDTQYF
abundance: -
d_gene: -
v_gene: TRBV4-2
j_gene: TRBJ2-3

CDR3nt: TGTGCCAGCAGTGACCACCCGCAGGGGACAGATACGCAGTATTTT
CDR3aa: CASSDHPQGTDTQYF
abundance: -
d_gene: -
v_gene: TRBV25-1
j_gene: TRBJ2-3

CDR3nt: TGTGCCAGCAGCGAACGGACAGCTTCTAACTATGGCTACACCTTC
CDR3aa: CASSERTASNYGYTF
abundance: once
d_gene: -
v_gene: TRBV27
j_gene: TRBJ1-2

CDR3nt: TGTGCCAGCAGTTTGTACGGGAACACTGAAGCTTTCTTT
CDR3aa: CASSLYGNTEAFF
abundance: -
d_gene: -
v_gene: TRBV27
j_gene: TRBJ1-1

CDR3nt: TGTGCCAGCAGCTCCCAGGCCCGGGGGGCTGAAGCTTTCTTT
CDR3aa: CASSSQARGAEAFF
abundance: -
d_gene: -
v_gene: TRBV7-2
j_gene: TRBJ1-1

CDR3nt: TGTGCCAGCAGTACGGACACCTACGAGCAGTACTTC
CDR3aa: CASSTDTYEQYF
abundance: -
d_gene: -
v_gene: TRBV6-1
j_gene: TRBJ2-7

CDR3nt: TGCGCCAGCAGCTTCACTAGTACCGGTGAGACCCAGTACTTC
CDR3aa: CASSFTSTGETQYF
abundance: -
d_gene: -
v_gene: TRBV5-1
j_gene: TRBJ2-5

CDR3nt: TGTGCCAGTAGCCTCATCCAGGGGGCGGCTCAGCGCGGAAAAGAGACCCAGTACTTC
CDR3aa: CASSLIQGAAQRGKETQYF
abundance: -
d_gene: TRBD1
v_gene: TRBV19
j_gene: TRBJ2-5

CDR3nt: TGTGCCAGCAGCTGGGAGACTAGCGGACACTACGAGCAGTACTTC
CDR3aa: CASSWETSGHYEQYF
abundance: few
d_gene: TRBD2
v_gene: TRBV7-9
j_gene: TRBJ2-7

CDR3nt: TGTGCCAGCAGAGGAAGACAGGGAGCCTACGAGCAGTACTTC
CDR3aa: CASRGRQGAYEQYF
abundance: -
d_gene: TRBD1
v_gene: TRBV28
j_gene: TRBJ2-7

CDR3nt: TGTGCCATCAGTGCTTCGGGACAGGGTACTCAGCCCCAGCATTTT
CDR3aa: CAISASGQGTQPQHF
abundance: -
d_gene: TRBD1
v_gene: TRBV10-3
j_gene: TRBJ1-5

CDR3nt: TGTGCCAGCAGGGTAGAGGGAGCGTACAATGAGCAGTTCTTC
CDR3aa: CASRVEGAYNEQFF
abundance: once
d_gene: -
v_gene: TRBV28
j_gene: TRBJ2-1

CDR3nt: TGTGCCAGTAGTATAGACGTGTCCAGCTCCTACGAGCAGTACTTC
CDR3aa: CASSIDVSSSYEQYF
abundance: -
d_gene: -
v_gene: TRBV19
j_gene: TRBJ2-7

CDR3nt: TGTGCCAGCGAAACAGGGGGTGGCAATCAGCCCCAGCATTTT
CDR3aa: CASETGGGNQPQHF
abundance: -
d_gene: TRBD1
v_gene: TRBV2
j_gene: TRBJ1-5

CDR3nt: TGTGCCAGCAGTTTCCTCTCAATACAGGGAAACACCATATATTTT
CDR3aa: CASSFLSIQGNTIYF
abundance: -
d_gene: -
v_gene: TRBV28
j_gene: TRBJ1-3

CDR3nt: TGTGCCAGCAGCTTAGCCCGGGAGCTGGGGGAGCAGTACTTC
CDR3aa: CASSLARELGEQYF
abundance: -
d_gene: -
v_gene: TRBV11-2
j_gene: TRBJ2-7

CDR3nt: TGTGCCAGCTCACAGGGACAGGAGGGAGGCTACACCTTC
CDR3aa: CASSQGQEGGYTF
abundance: -
d_gene: TRBD1
v_gene: TRBV18
j_gene: TRBJ1-2

CDR3nt: TGTGCCAGCAGTTTACAGGTAAACACTGAAGCTTTCTTT
CDR3aa: CASSLQVNTEAFF
abundance: -
d_gene: -
v_gene: TRBV27
j_gene: TRBJ1-1

CDR3nt: TGTGCCTGGAGTATTGGCCCGAACACTGAAGCTTTCTTT
CDR3aa: CAWSIGPNTEAFF
abundance: -
d_gene: -
v_gene: TRBV30
j_gene: TRBJ1-1

CDR3nt: TGTGCCAGCAGCCCCCGGCCCCTTGCGGGGGAAGAGACCCAGTACTTC
CDR3aa: CASSPRPLAGEETQYF
abundance: once
d_gene: TRBD2
v_gene: TRBV9
j_gene: TRBJ2-5

CDR3nt: TGTGCCAGTGGGCAGGACTCCTACAATGAGCAGTTCTTC
CDR3aa: CASGQDSYNEQFF
abundance: -
d_gene: -
v_gene: TRBV19
j_gene: TRBJ2-1

CDR3nt: TGTGCCAGCAGATCAAGGGCAGGGGGGAACTATGGCTACACCTTC
CDR3aa: CASRSRAGGNYGYTF
abundance: -
d_gene: TRBD1
v_gene: TRBV28
j_gene: TRBJ1-2

CDR3nt: TGTGCCACCAGACTGGGACAGCCGATCTCTGGAAACACCATATATTTT
CDR3aa: CATRLGQPISGNTIYF
abundance: few
d_gene: TRBD1
v_gene: TRBV10-3
j_gene: TRBJ1-3

CDR3nt: TGCGCCAGCAGCTTGGCGAACAGGGTAGGCCATGGCTACACCTTC
CDR3aa: CASSLANRVGHGYTF
abundance: -
d_gene: -
v_gene: TRBV5-1
j_gene: TRBJ1-2

CDR3nt: TGTGCCAGCAGCGGAGGGACAGGGACTTCACCCCTCCACTTT
CDR3aa: CASSGGTGTSPLHF
abundance: -
d_gene: TRBD1
v_gene: TRBV9
j_gene: TRBJ1-6

CDR3nt: TGTGCCAGCAGTTACTCTCTAGGGGCTGGGGCCAACGTCCTGACTTTC
CDR3aa: CASSYSLGAGANVLTF
abundance: -
d_gene: -
v_gene: TRBV6-5
j_gene: TRBJ2-6

CDR3nt: TGTGCCAGCAGCCCCTTCAGGCTAGCGGGACAACCCGGGGAGCTGTTTTTT
CDR3aa: CASSPFRLAGQPGELFF
abundance: -
d_gene: TRBD2
v_gene: TRBV5-4
j_gene: TRBJ2-2

CDR3nt: TGTGCCAGCAGCCTCGCCCGGGACAGGGGCCTAAGCTCCTACAATGAGCAGTTCTTC
CDR3aa: CASSLARDRGLSSYNEQFF
abundance: few
d_gene: TRBD1
v_gene: TRBV7-2
j_gene: TRBJ2-1